Below, one TCR beta chain is given with its context. This record belongs to a study of blood T cell repertoires in COVID-19. As for the study in general: Acute and convalescent COVID-19 samples came from the United States, Italy and Spain. PBMCs, B-cell-depleted T cells, or T cells were the source of the cDNA or gDNA that made up the material.

The CDR3 runs to 12 residues. Germline CDR1 and CDR2: MDHEN and SYDVKM. V was shortened by 8 bases and J by 4 bases, with 11 bases between the two germline ends. Sequencing used immunoSEQ multiplex PCR; TCRdb keeps in-frame clones, though not all of them. The table records approximately 170,000 clones, around four fifths of them present only once. This receptor was taken from a man between 65 and 85 years old who had recovered from COVID-19. The sample was peripheral blood. This chain joins TRBV28 and TRBJ1-2; D is perhaps TRBD1 (6 bases). CDR3 sequence (DNA): TGTGCCAGCTCCAAACAGGGCTATGGCTACACCTTC. It is translated as CASSKQGYGYTF.